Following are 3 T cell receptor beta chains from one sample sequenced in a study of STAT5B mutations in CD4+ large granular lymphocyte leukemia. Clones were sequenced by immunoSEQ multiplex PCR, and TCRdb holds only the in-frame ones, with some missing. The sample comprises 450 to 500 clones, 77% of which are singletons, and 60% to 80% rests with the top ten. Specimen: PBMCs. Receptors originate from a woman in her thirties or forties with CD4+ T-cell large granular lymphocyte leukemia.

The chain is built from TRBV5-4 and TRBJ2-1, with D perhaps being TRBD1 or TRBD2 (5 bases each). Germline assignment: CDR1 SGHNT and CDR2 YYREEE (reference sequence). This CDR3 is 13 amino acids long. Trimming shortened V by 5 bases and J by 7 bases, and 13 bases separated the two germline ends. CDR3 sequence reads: CASSRDPQNEQFF. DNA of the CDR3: TGTGCCAGCAGTCGGGACCCCCAGAATGAGCAGTTCTTC.

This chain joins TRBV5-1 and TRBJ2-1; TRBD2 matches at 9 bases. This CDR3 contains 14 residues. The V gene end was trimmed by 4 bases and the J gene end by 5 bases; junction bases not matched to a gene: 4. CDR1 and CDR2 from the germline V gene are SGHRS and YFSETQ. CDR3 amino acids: CASSPGTSHNEQFF. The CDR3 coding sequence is TGCGCCAGCAGCCCCGGGACTAGCCACAATGAGCAGTTCTTC. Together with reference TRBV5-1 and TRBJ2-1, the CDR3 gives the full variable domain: KAGVTQTPRYLIKTRGQQVTLSCSPISGHRSVSWYQQTPGQGLQFLFEYFSETQRNKGNFPGRFSGRQFSNSRSEMNVSTLELGDSALYLCASSPGTSHNEQFFGPGTRLTVL.

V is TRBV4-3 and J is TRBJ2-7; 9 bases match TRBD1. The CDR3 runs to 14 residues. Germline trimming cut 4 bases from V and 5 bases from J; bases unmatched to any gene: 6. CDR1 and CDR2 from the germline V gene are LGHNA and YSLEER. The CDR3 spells CASSPTGTGHEQYF. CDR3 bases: TGCGCCAGCAGCCCCACCGGGACAGGGCACGAGCAGTACTTC.